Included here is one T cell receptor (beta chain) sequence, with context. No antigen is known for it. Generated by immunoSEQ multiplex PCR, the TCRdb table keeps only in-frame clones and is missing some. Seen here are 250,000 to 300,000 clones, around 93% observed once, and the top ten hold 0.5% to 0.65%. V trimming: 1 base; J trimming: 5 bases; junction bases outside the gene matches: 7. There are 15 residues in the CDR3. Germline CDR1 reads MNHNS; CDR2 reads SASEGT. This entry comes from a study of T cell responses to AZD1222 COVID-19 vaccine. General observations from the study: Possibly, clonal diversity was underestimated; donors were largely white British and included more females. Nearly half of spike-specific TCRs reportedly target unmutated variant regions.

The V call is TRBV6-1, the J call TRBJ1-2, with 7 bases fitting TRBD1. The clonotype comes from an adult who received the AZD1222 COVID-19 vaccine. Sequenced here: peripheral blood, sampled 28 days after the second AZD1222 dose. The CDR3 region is CASSEGQGVSYGYTF. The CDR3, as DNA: TGTGCCAGCAGTGAAGGACAGGGCGTCTCTTATGGCTACACCTTC.